This paragraph reports one T cell receptor beta chain. There are a few counts of this clonotype. No cognate antigen has been identified for it. Base qualities are missing; no much larger clone stands one base away. Libraries came from RACE. Sequenced on a NextSeq 500. During library preparation, unique molecular identifiers were attached to individual cDNA molecules so that TCRs could be counted quantitatively and reproducibly. For every blood RNA sample, sequencing covered both the TCR alpha and TCR beta chains. Turning to the authors' computational methods: The median number of TCRs per sample was around 100,000, ranging from 23,224 to 690,600. The Decombinator software suite was used to annotate V, J and CDR3 in the TCR reads. For PS versus PT1 abundance plots, all samples were subsampled to the same number of TCRs (28,000). Expanded TCRs were defined as absent before sensitization and observed at least eight times at the 2-week time point. TCRdb trimmed public reads at Q25 via fastp, called clones via MiXCR and kept in-frame beta chains. Entries that share a CDR3 protein sequence are merged under the most common genes and DNA. For this entry, the V and J calls and clone size follow TCRdb and not the study's own pipeline. The sample data list 80,000 or so distinct CDR3 sequences, and around 11% of these were observed just once. Approximately 4.4% of the sample is held by the ten biggest clonotypes.

These data originate in a study of human T cells and chemical hapten exposure (dated by TCRdb to the early 2020s). Regarding the complete study: For sensitization, 2% DPC in acetone was applied to a 2 cm by 2 cm area of upper inner arm skin. Throughout the study period of roughly five months, patients also received therapeutic DPC doses to the scalp every week. Patch testing on the upper back used Finn chambers containing 0.01% DPC, with scoring done after 6 days according to International Contact Dermatitis Research Group standards. Alopecia areata with under or over 50% scalp involvement, alopecia totalis and alopecia universalis were represented in the patient cohort, which was mostly female. Libraries were combined into a pool for sequencing, and differences in TCR yield between samples came mainly from small differences in library volumes within the pool. In alopecia patients, the study followed how the peripheral blood TCR repertoire changed in vivo over primary and secondary sensitization to diphenylcyclopropenone (DPC), a hapten. Patient blood was sampled pre-sensitization (week 0) and at 2, 6 and about 24 weeks after DPC sensitization. For TCR sequencing, blood came from 25 to 35 alopecia patients at anywhere from one to four time points (pre-sensitization, 2, 6 and 24 weeks).

Overall results and qualifications from the work: DPC sensitization did not change how many TCRs were above 1 in 1000 frequency, and no evidence was found of alterations in global repertoire structure. All patients had alopecia, a presumed autoimmune disease, so their immune response might differ from that of healthy individuals. Significantly more large CDR3 similarity clusters were formed by expanded TCRs than by pre-sensitization or healthy control sets, consistent with antigen-driven responses. Patch test score correlated positively with the number of PT1 expanded TCRs, reaching significance at thresholds 8, 16 and 32 but not at 4. Repeated subsampling changed both the strength of the expansion versus patch-test correlation and the threshold at which the correlation became significant.

CDR1 is given as SGHRS and CDR2 as YFSETQ, both from the germline V gene. Relative to germline, V is missing 1 base and J is missing 5 bases, with 4 bases of the junction outside any gene match. From the cysteine through the phenylalanine, the CDR3 covers 14 amino acids. Of all the DNA, just the CDR3 is kept, 42 bases in frame from base 1. Explained via the paper, the time point label denotes: patch test 1, 2 weeks after DPC sensitization. This specimen's treatment or condition label, interpreted: therapeutic diphenylcyclopropenone sensitization with weekly scalp DPC. At each patch-test visit, blood was drawn before the patch test was applied. To be eligible, patients had to be aged 18 to 70, diagnosed with alopecia and judged suitable for DPC therapy, while pregnant patients were excluded. Total RNA was extracted from unfractionated whole blood collected in Tempus Blood RNA tubes.

The specimen comprised whole blood, sampled in connection with sensitization to the hapten diphenylcyclopropenone (DPC). The sequence links TRBV5-1 to TRBJ2-5; 8 of the junction bases match TRBD1. The TCR was taken from a woman aged 50 to 60 with alopecia areata. Some clones in this sample may be carry-over from other donors' samples. The CDR3 protein: CASSLTGGVETQYF. DNA sequence: TGCGCCAGCAGCTTGACAGGGGGAGTGGAGACCCAGTACTTC.